This entry concerns a single T cell receptor beta chain. Its antigen remains unidentified. It has no much larger one-base neighbor in the sample; base qualities were not kept. The treatment or condition label, read with the paper, signifies: around 19 received Ad26.COV2.S at low or high dose, single or two shots; 5 received placebo; per-sample allocation not given. Repertoires of vaccine and placebo recipients were sequenced from samples collected on day 63 after the first injection. In Cohort 1b, 25 or so adults aged 18-55 years were enrolled at a single site in Boston, USA, between 29 July and 7 August 2020. Ad26.COV2.S was a replication-incompetent adenovirus type 26 vector expressing a prefusion-stabilized SARS-CoV-2 spike protein from the original Wuhan strain. The data are from a study of Ad26.COV2.S vaccination and SARS-CoV-2 variants (dated by TCRdb to the early 2020s). For the study in its entirety: Vaccine-arm donors came from COV1001, a multicentre, randomized, double-blind, placebo-controlled phase I-IIa trial of Ad26.COV2.S in healthy adults. Dosing of Ad26.COV2.S was intramuscular, at either 5x10^10 or 1x10^11 viral particles, delivered as one shot or as two shots spaced 56 days apart. The specificity and breadth of SARS-CoV-2-reactive T cell receptors after Ad26.COV2.S vaccination were assessed by TCRbeta repertoire sequencing. The TCR-sequenced set comprised approximately 30 samples: some 20 Ad26.COV2.S vaccine recipients, 5 placebo recipients and 8 SARS-CoV-2 convalescent individuals. Trial participants were randomized into five groups of five: low-dose or high-dose Ad26.COV2.S given once or twice, or placebo on both occasions. Investigators did not know the trial group allocation while performing experiments and assessing outcomes.

TCRbeta CDR3 regions were sequenced with the immunoSEQ Assay. After extraction, genomic DNA underwent amplification by bias-controlled multiplex PCR, followed by high-throughput sequencing. On the authors' methods: Collapsing and filtering of sequences were performed to quantify the absolute abundance of each unique TCRbeta CDR3 region. T cell fraction was estimated by normalization of TCRbeta template counts to usable DNA, with usable DNA being measured through amplification of reference genes present in all nucleated cells. Repertoire TCRs were annotated as SARS-CoV-2-specific by exact matching of V gene, CDR3 amino acid sequence and J gene to a known reactive TCR set. MIRA supplied the reference SARS-CoV-2 TCR set, which was filtered for enrichment in COVID-19-positive ImmuneCODE repertoires so that public or cross-reactive TCRs were removed. Drawing on the MIRA antigens, annotated TCRs were analysed further at the level of specific ORF or position within ORF. Breadth was defined as the number of annotated unique rearrangements divided by the total number of unique productive rearrangements, and depth was defined as the summed frequency of the annotated unique rearrangements. Two-sided Wilcoxon rank-sum tests were applied when comparing TCR breadth between groups. TCRdb mirrors the immuneACCESS table, restricted to in-frame sequences. Some clones are absent from its copies; in checked studies, under half trace to an unresolved V gene, and the reason for the others is unknown. The DNA gave D and trimming, while V, J and clone size come from that table. In this sample the table shows 300,000 to 400,000 clones, approximately 90% of which occur a single time. Just under 5% of the sample goes to the ten largest clones.

Trimming takes 4 bases off V and 0 bases off J; junction bases not matched to a gene: 5. The CDR3 sequence holds 15 residues, the cysteine and phenylalanine included. Only the CDR3 DNA is retained, 45 bases long and in frame from the first base. The germline V gene gives CDR1 as SGDLS and CDR2 as YYNGEE. General study outcomes and caveats: The authors noted that the TCR breadth and depth analyses may have underestimated total T cell responses. After vaccination, spike-specific CD8+ and CD4+ T cell responses were reported to show substantial breadth. Higher spike-specific TCR breadth was observed in Ad26.COV2.S recipients than in placebo recipients (P = 0.0014). Comparable non-spike TCR breadth was observed between vaccine and placebo recipients, consistent with only spike being contained in the vaccine. Comparing responses between vaccine doses or regimens was not something the study was powered to do.

This receptor was obtained from a person aged 18 to 65 who received the Ad26.COV2.S COVID-19 vaccine or a placebo. The chain is encoded by TRBV9 joined to TRBJ2-7, and 9 junctional nucleotides match TRBD2. The sequencing used peripheral blood, collected in a trial of Ad26.COV2.S vaccine versus placebo. The CDR3 corresponds to CASSPNSGSSYEQYF. The DNA reads as follows: TGTGCCAGCAGCCCGAATAGCGGGAGCTCCTACGAGCAGTACTTC.